This T cell receptor beta chain stems from a study of post-analysis software for immune sequencing data. Study outcomes and limitations: In multiple sclerosis, normalized Chao1 diversity was significantly below that of controls. The study found TRBV5-6, TRBV5-1 and TRBV20-1 among five TRBV segments more frequent in patients than controls.

This clonotype appeared once. Its target is unknown. This may come from a read error, since a much larger clone is one base off. Incorporated into the TCR beta cDNA libraries were unique molecular identifiers, which served to reduce PCR and sequencing biases. MiXCR was run by TCRdb on the PCR reads, yielding one entry per CDR3 protein. This table holds hundreds of thousands of distinct CDR3 sequences, about 40% found once. CDR1 and CDR2 (germline): SGHRS, YFSETQ. This CDR3 region has 16 residues. Trimming left V 0 bases short and J 5 bases short, with 15 bases between. This receptor was identified in a girl aged 10-17 years with multiple sclerosis. The chain combines TRBV5-1 with TRBJ2-1, with D possibly TRBD1 on 7 matching bases. Specimen: blood. CDR3 sequence: CASSLGRGLLDNEQFF. In DNA, the CDR3 is TGCGCCAGCAGCTTGGGGAGGGGGCTCCTCGACAATGAGCAGTTCTTC.